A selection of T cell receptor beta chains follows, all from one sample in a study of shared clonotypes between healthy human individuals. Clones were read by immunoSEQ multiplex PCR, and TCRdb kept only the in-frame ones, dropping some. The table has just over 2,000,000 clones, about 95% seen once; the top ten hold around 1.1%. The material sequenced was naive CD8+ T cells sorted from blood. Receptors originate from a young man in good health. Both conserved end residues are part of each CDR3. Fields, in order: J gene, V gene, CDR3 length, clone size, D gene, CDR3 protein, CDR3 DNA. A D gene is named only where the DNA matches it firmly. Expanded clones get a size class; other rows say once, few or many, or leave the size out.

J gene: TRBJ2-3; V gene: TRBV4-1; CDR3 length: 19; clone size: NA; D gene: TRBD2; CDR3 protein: CASSQGGELAGVREDTQYF; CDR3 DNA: TGCGCCAGCAGCCAAGGTGGGGAGCTAGCGGGGGTGCGTGAAGATACGCAGTATTTT
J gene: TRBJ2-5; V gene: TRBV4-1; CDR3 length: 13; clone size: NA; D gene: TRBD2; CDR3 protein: CASSQTSGETQYF; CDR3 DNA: TGCGCCAGCAGCCAAACTAGCGGAGAGACCCAGTACTTC
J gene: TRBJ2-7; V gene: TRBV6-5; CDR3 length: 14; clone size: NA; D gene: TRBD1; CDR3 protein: CASSYTGQGYEQYF; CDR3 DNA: TGTGCCAGCAGTTACACGGGACAGGGCTACGAGCAGTACTTC
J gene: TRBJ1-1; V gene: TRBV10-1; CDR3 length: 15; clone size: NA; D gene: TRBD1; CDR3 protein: CASSPGAGGPTEAFF; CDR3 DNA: TGCGCCAGCAGCCCGGGGGCAGGGGGACCCACTGAAGCTTTCTTT
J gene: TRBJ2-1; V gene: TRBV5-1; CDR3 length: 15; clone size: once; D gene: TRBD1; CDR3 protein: CASSWEQGNYNEQFF; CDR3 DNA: TGCGCCAGCAGCTGGGAACAGGGGAACTACAATGAGCAGTTCTTC
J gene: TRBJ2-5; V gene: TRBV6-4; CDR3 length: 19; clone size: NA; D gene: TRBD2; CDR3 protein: CASSEHSGGPNQVGETQYF; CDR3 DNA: TGTGCCAGCAGTGAACATAGCGGGGGGCCCAACCAAGTGGGAGAGACCCAGTACTTC
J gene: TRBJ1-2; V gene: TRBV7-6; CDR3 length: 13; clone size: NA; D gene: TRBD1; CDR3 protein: CASSLGQADGYTF; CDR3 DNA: TGTGCCAGCAGCCTCGGACAGGCGGATGGCTACACCTTC
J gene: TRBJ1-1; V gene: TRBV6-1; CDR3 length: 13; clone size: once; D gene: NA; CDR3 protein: CASTGNLNTEAFF; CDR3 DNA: TGTGCCAGTACAGGGAACCTTAACACTGAAGCTTTCTTT
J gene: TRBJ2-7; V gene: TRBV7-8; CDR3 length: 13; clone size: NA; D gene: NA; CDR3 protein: CASSLAGAYEQYF; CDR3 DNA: TGTGCCAGCAGCTTAGCGGGGGCCTACGAGCAGTACTTC
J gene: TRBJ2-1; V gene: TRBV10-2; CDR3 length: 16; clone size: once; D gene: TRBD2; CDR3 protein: CASKPGLAGPMGEQFF; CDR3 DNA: TGCGCCAGCAAGCCCGGACTAGCGGGACCCATGGGAGAGCAGTTCTTC
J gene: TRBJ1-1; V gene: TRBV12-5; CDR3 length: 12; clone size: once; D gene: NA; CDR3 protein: CASGLSATEAFF; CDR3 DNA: TGTGCTAGTGGGTTGTCGGCAACTGAAGCTTTCTTT
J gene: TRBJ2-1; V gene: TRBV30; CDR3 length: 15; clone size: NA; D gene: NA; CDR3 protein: CAWSVTGGWYNEQFF; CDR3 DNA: TGTGCCTGGAGTGTAACCGGGGGCTGGTACAATGAGCAGTTCTTC
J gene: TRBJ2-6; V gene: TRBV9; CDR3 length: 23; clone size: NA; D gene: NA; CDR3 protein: CASSVVKRRAVDRGASGANVLTF; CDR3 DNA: TGTGCCAGCAGCGTAGTGAAGAGGAGGGCAGTAGACAGAGGGGCCTCTGGGGCCAACGTCCTGACTTTC
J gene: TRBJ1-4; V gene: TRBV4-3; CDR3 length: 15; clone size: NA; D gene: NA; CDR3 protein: CASSQDPEGNEKLFF; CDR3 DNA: TGCGCCAGCAGCCAAGATCCGGAGGGGAATGAAAAACTGTTTTTT
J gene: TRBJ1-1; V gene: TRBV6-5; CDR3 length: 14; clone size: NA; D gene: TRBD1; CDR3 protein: CASTLTGANTEAFF; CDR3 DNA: TGTGCCAGCACCCTGACAGGGGCGAACACTGAAGCTTTCTTT
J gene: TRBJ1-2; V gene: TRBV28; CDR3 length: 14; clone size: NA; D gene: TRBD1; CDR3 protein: CASSSGQVNYGYTF; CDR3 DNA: TGTGCCAGCAGTTCGGGACAGGTTAACTATGGCTACACCTTC
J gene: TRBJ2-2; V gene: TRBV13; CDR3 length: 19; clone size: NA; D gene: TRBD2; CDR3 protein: CASSSWGLAGGANTGELFF; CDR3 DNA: TGTGCCAGCAGCTCATGGGGACTAGCGGGGGGAGCGAACACCGGGGAGCTGTTTTTT
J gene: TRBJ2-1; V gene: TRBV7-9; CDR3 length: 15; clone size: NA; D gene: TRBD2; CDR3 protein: CASSPGRESYNEQFF; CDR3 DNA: TGTGCCAGCTCCCCCGGGAGGGAATCGTACAATGAGCAGTTCTTC
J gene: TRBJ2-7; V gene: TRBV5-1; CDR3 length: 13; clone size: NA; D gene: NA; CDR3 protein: CASSSLTGYEQYF; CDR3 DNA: TGCGCCAGCAGCTCCCTGACAGGTTACGAGCAGTACTTC
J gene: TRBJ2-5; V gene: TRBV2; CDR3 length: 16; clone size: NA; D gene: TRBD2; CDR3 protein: CASSDRLAGGLETQYF; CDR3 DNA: TGTGCCAGCAGCGACCGACTAGCGGGGGGGCTGGAGACCCAGTACTTC
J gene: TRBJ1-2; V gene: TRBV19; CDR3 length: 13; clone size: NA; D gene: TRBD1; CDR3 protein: CASNPTGTYGYTF; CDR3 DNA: TGTGCCAGTAACCCGACAGGGACCTATGGCTACACCTTC
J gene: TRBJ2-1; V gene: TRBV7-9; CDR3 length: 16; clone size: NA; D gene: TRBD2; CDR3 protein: CASSLLGLAGSGEQFF; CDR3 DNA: TGTGCCAGCAGCCTACTGGGACTAGCGGGATCCGGGGAGCAGTTCTTC
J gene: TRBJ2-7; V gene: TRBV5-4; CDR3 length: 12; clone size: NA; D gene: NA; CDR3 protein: CASSEDVYEQYF; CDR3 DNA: TGTGCCAGCAGCGAGGACGTCTACGAGCAGTACTTC
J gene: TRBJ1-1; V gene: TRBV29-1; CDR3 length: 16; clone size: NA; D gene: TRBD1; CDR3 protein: CSVESPGTVTDTEAFF; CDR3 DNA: TGCAGCGTTGAAAGTCCCGGGACAGTCACGGACACTGAAGCTTTCTTT
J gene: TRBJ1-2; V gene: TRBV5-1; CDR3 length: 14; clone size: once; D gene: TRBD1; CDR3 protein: CASSLEGGYYGYTF; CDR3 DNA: TGCGCCAGCAGCTTGGAAGGGGGCTACTATGGCTACACCTTC
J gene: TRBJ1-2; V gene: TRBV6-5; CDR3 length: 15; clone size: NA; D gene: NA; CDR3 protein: CASSYSTATNYGYTF; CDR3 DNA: TGTGCCAGCAGTTACTCGACGGCCACTAACTATGGCTACACCTTC
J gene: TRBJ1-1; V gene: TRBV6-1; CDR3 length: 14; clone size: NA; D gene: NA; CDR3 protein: CASSELGANTEAFF; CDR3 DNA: TGTGCCAGCAGTGAACTGGGGGCGAACACTGAAGCTTTCTTT
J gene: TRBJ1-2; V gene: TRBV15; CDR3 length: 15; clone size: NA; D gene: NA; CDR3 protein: CATSAGQAPTYGYTF; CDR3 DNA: TGTGCCACCAGCGCCGGACAAGCCCCTACCTATGGCTACACCTTC
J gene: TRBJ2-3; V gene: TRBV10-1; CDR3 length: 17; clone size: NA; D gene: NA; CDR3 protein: CASSGSQDRAELDTQYF; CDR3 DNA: TGCGCCAGCAGTGGATCTCAGGACCGGGCCGAATTGGATACGCAGTATTTT
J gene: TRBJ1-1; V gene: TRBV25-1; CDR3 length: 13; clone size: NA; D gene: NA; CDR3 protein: CASSESGVTEAFF; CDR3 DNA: TGTGCCAGCAGTGAATCGGGGGTCACTGAAGCTTTCTTT
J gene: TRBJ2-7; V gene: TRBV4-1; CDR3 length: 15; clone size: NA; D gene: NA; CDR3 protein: CASSQLPGKGYEQYF; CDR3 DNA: TGCGCCAGCAGCCAACTTCCAGGGAAGGGCTACGAGCAGTACTTC
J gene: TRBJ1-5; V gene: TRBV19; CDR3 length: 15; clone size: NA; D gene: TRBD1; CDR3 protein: CASSKGTGYNQPQHF; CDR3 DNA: TGTGCCAGTAGTAAAGGGACAGGGTACAATCAGCCCCAGCATTTT
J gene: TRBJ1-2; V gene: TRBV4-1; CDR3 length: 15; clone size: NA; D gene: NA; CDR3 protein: CASSQGVDLRFGYTF; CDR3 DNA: TGCGCCAGCAGCCAAGGTGTAGATTTACGGTTTGGCTACACCTTC
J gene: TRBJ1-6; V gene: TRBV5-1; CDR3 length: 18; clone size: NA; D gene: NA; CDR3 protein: CASSLSPSDYSYNSPLHF; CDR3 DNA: TGCGCCAGCAGCTTGTCGCCTTCAGACTACTCCTATAATTCACCCCTCCACTTT
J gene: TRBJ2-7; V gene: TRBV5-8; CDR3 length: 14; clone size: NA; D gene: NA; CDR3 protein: CASSRRLERYEQYF; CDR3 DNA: TGTGCCAGCAGCAGACGCCTCGAACGCTACGAGCAGTACTTC
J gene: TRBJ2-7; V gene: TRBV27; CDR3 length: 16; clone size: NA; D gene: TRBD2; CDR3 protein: CASSPSRTSVNYEQYF; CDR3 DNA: TGTGCCAGCAGTCCGAGCAGGACTAGCGTAAACTACGAGCAGTACTTC
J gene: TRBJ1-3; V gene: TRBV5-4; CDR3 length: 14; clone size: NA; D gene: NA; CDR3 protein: CASSWAGIDNTIYF; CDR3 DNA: TGTGCCAGCAGCTGGGCGGGGATTGATAACACCATATATTTT
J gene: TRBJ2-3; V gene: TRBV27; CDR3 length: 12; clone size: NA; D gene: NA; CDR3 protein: CASTDRPDTQYF; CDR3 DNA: TGTGCCAGCACCGACAGGCCAGATACGCAGTATTTT
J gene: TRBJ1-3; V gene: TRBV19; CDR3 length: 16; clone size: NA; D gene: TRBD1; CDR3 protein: CASTPQTGNSGNTIYF; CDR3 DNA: TGTGCCAGTACCCCCCAGACAGGGAATTCTGGAAACACCATATATTTT
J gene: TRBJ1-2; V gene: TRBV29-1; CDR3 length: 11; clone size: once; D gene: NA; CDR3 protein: CSAGGDYGYTF; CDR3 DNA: TGCAGCGCGGGGGGAGACTATGGCTACACCTTC
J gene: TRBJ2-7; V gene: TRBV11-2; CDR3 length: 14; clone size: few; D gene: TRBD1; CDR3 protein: CASSEGQGAYEQYF; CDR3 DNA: TGTGCCAGCAGCGAGGGACAGGGGGCCTACGAGCAGTACTTC
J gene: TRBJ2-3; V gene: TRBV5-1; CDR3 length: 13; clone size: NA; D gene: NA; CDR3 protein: CASSWEFTDTQYF; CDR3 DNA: TGCGCCAGCAGCTGGGAATTCACAGATACGCAGTATTTT
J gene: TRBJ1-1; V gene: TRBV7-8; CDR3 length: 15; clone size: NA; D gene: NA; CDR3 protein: CASSLEATQNTEAFF; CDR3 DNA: TGTGCCAGCAGCTTAGAGGCGACACAGAACACTGAAGCTTTCTTT
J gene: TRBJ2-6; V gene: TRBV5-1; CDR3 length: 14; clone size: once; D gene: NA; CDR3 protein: CASSSGSGANVLTF; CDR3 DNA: TGCGCCAGCAGCTCCGGCTCTGGGGCCAACGTCCTGACTTTC
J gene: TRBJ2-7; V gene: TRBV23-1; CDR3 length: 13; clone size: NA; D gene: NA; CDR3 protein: CASSPATPYEQYF; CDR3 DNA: TGCGCCAGCAGCCCTGCGACTCCCTACGAGCAGTACTTC
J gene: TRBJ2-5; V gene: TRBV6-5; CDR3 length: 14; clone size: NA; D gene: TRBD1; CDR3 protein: CASSYGQGQETQYF; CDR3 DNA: TGTGCCAGCAGTTACGGACAGGGTCAAGAGACCCAGTACTTC
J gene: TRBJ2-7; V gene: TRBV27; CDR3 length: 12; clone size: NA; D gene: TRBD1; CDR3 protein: CASSGQGWEQYF; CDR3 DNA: TGTGCCAGCAGTGGACAGGGTTGGGAGCAGTACTTC
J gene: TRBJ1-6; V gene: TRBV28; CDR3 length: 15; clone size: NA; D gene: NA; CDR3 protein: CASRFWGASDSPLHF; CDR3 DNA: TGTGCCAGCCGTTTTTGGGGGGCTTCGGATTCACCCCTCCACTTT
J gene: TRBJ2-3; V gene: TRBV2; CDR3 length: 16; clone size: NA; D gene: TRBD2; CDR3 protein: CASSTSEYSFSDTQYF; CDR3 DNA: TGTGCCAGCAGTACTAGCGAATATTCCTTTTCAGATACGCAGTATTTT
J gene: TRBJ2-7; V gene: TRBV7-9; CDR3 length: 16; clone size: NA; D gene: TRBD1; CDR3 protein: CASSPMPGQGVYEQYF; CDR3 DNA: TGTGCCAGCAGCCCTATGCCCGGACAGGGGGTCTACGAGCAGTACTTC
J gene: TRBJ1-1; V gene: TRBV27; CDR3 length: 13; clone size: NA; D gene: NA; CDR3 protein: CASSLLSNTEAFF; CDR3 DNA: TGTGCCAGCAGTTTACTATCGAACACTGAAGCTTTCTTT
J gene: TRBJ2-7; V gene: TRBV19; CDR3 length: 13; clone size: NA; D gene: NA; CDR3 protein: CASSIGASYEQYF; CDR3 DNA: TGTGCCAGTAGTATAGGAGCTAGCTACGAGCAGTACTTC
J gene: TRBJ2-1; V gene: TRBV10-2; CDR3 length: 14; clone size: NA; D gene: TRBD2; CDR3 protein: CASRAGGSYNEQFF; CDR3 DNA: TGCGCCAGCAGGGCGGGGGGTTCCTACAATGAGCAGTTCTTC
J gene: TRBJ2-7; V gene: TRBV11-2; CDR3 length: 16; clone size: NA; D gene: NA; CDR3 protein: CASSLPLSGGGFEQYF; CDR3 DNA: TGTGCCAGCAGCTTACCACTTAGCGGAGGGGGGTTCGAGCAGTACTTC
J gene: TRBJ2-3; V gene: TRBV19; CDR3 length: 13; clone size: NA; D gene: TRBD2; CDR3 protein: CASMGGVTDTQYF; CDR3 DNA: TGTGCCAGTATGGGGGGGGTCACAGATACGCAGTATTTT
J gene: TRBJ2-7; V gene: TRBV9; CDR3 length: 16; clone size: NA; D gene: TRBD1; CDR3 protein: CASSVFSGQSPYEQYF; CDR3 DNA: TGTGCCAGCAGCGTATTTTCGGGACAGAGTCCTTACGAGCAGTACTTC
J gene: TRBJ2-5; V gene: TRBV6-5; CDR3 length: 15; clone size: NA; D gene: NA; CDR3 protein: CASSSGFPGGETQYF; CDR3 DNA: TGTGCCAGCAGTTCAGGGTTTCCTGGCGGGGAGACCCAGTACTTC
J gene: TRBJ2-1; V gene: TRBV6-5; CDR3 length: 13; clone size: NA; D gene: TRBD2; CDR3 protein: CASSYLGGDEQFF; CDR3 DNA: TGTGCCAGCAGTTACCTTGGGGGGGATGAGCAGTTCTTC
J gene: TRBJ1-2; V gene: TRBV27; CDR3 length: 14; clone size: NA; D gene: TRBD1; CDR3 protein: CASSPTGTDYGYTF; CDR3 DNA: TGTGCCAGCAGTCCGACCGGGACAGACTATGGCTACACCTTC
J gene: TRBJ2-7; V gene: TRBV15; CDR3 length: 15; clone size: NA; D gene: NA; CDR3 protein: CATSRDLEAVYEQYF; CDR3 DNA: TGTGCCACCAGCAGAGATCTGGAGGCAGTCTACGAGCAGTACTTC